A selection of T cell receptor beta chains follows, all from one sample in a study of CXCR4 blockade with PD-1 therapy in pancreatic cancer. Their antigens are not known. Profiling relied on immunoSEQ multiplex PCR, and the TCRdb table lists in-frame clones only, not all of them. The repertoire table contains a couple of clones. Sequenced here: cultured tumor tissue, sampled after less than 7 days in culture. These receptors originate from a human donor with pancreatic ductal adenocarcinoma. Each CDR3 is given with its conserved first and last residue. A D gene is named only where the DNA matches it firmly.

TRBV25-1	NA	TRBJ1-4	TGTGCCAGCAGTGAATGGTCAGGTATCCTAGTCGACAATGAAAAACTGTTTTTT	CASSEWSGILVDNEKLFF